Below, 24 T cell receptor beta chains from the same sample are listed, as sequenced in a study of shared clonotypes between healthy human individuals. Measured with immunoSEQ multiplex PCR; TCRdb has only the in-frame clones, and not every one. Of 2 million to 3 million clones in the sample, approximately 93% are singletons; the top ten hold roughly 0.39%. Sequenced material: naive CD4+ T cells from PBMCs. Stated subset: CD45RA+ positively selected. Source of these receptors: a man between 18 and 35 years old in good health. Some clones in this sample may be carry-over from other donors' samples.

This chain links TRBV6-6 with TRBJ1-2; the D gene is possibly TRBD1 (5 bases). Germline-derived CDR1 and CDR2 are MNHNY and SVGAGI (reference sequence). The CDR3 has 14 residues. V was pared by 2 bases and J by 7 bases, with 14 bases between. The CDR3 DNA is TGTGCCAGCAGTTACGTCCGGGGGTCGGGTGGCTACACCTTC. Protein: CASSYVRGSGGYTF.

This clone was picked up one time. The DNA for the CDR3 is TGTGCCAGCAGTTACAAGCCGGCGCTCTCGCATGGTGAGCAGTTCTTC. Protein product: CASSYKPALSHGEQFF. The chain employs TRBV28 and TRBJ2-1; the D is unclear. This CDR3 has 16 amino acids. The germline V gene encodes CDR1 MDHEN and CDR2 SYDVKM. Trimming stripped 4 bases from V and 9 bases from J, with 22 bases between.

The chain joins TRBV5-1 to TRBJ2-1; 7 nucleotides match TRBD2. CDR1 is SGHRS and CDR2 is YFSETQ in the germline V gene. The V gene end was trimmed by 4 bases and the J gene end by 7 bases; junction bases not matched to a gene: 5. CDR3 length: 13 amino acids. The CDR3 DNA follows: TGCGCCAGCAGCCGATCACTAGCGAATGAGCAGTTCTTC. Protein sequence: CASSRSLANEQFF.

Only one count was recorded for this clone. The genes are TRBV7-2 and TRBJ2-2, with D hard to call. From germline, CDR1 is SGHTA and CDR2 FQGNSA. V was clipped by 5 bases and J by 0 bases, with 16 bases between them. The CDR3 extends over 17 amino acids. The CDR3 loop is CASSRAPSVSNTGELFF. CDR3 nucleotide sequence: TGTGCCAGCAGCCGGGCCCCGAGCGTATCGAACACCGGGGAGCTGTTTTTT.

The V call is TRBV7-3, the J call TRBJ2-7, with D possibly TRBD1 on 6 matching bases. The V end lost 5 bases, the J end lost 0 bases, and 11 bases lay between the germline ends. The CDR3 has 14 amino acids. From germline, CDR1 is SGHTA and CDR2 FQGTGA. CDR3 in DNA: TGTGCCAGCAGCCAGGGGCCGAGCTCCTACGAGCAGTACTTC. Residues: CASSQGPSSYEQYF.

The CDR3 spells CASSLGASPLHF. The CDR3, as DNA: TGTGCCAGCAGCTTGGGGGCTTCACCCCTCCACTTT. This chain connects TRBV7-2 to TRBJ1-6; D might be TRBD1 (6 bases). CDR3 size: 12 residues. The germline gives CDR1 SGHTA, CDR2 FQGNSA. Trimming shortened V by 3 bases and J by 9 bases, and 6 bases separated the two germline ends.

The chain links TRBV29-1 to TRBJ1-2; a possible D gene is TRBD1 (6 bases). The V end was cut by 3 bases, the J end by 7 bases, with 18 bases between. The CDR3 is made up of 14 amino acids. CDR1 is SQVTM, CDR2 ANQGSEA, per germline. The chain's CDR3 is CSVDDWAGGSGYTF. Written as DNA, the CDR3 is TGCAGCGTTGACGATTGGGCGGGGGGCAGTGGCTACACCTTC.

In the case of this clone: Other DNA variants within this sample encode the same CDR3. This chain uses TRBV5-1 with TRBJ2-5; no definite D call. The V end was cut by 0 bases, the J end by 5 bases, with 14 bases between. CDR1 and CDR2 (germline): SGHRS, YFSETQ. The CDR3 loop spans 15 amino acids. CDR3 in DNA: TGCGCCAGCAGCTTGGTTCCAGGTTCTGGGGAGACCCAGTACTTC. Protein: CASSLVPGSGETQYF.

This chain links TRBV7-8 with TRBJ2-2; 8 nucleotides agree with TRBD2. The CDR3 is 15 amino acids. J was trimmed by 9 bases and V by 0 bases; bases with no gene match: 6. In germline, CDR1 is SGHVS, CDR2 FQNEAQ. CDR3 region: CASSLARGGRRELFF. Here the CDR3 DNA reads TGTGCCAGCAGCTTAGCACGGGGGGGGCGCCGGGAGCTGTTTTTT.

The count of this clone is one. V usage is TRBV18 and J usage is TRBJ1-4; D gene unclear. Germline V lookup: CDR1 KGHSH, CDR2 LQKENI. This CDR3 is 14 amino acids long. V was trimmed by 2 bases and J by 7 bases, leaving 11 bases between them. CDR3 loop: CASSPEGRAEKLFF. The CDR3 nucleotides read TGTGCCAGCTCACCAGAAGGGCGAGCTGAAAAACTGTTTTTT.

Of note for this clone: Other DNA sequences in the same sample also yield this CDR3. The chain employs TRBV2 and TRBJ2-3, with D uncertain. The germline V gene encodes CDR1 SNHLY and CDR2 FYNNEI. The V and J ends lost 11 bases and 1 base respectively, with 7 bases between them. The CDR3 is 11 amino acids. The CDR3 DNA follows: TGTGCCTCTACGGGCACAGATACGCAGTATTTT. Residues: CASTGTDTQYF.

The chain is built from TRBV7-2 and TRBJ2-7; 7 positions agree with TRBD1. The germline CDR1 and CDR2 sequences are SGHTA and FQGNSA. V gave up 5 bases and J gave up 5 bases; unmatched junction bases: 9. This CDR3 is built from 14 residues. CDR3: CASSVRQGVDEQYF. The CDR3 DNA reads TGTGCCAGCAGCGTAAGACAGGGTGTGGACGAGCAGTACTTC.

This chain links TRBV4-3 with TRBJ2-1; unclear D gene. CDR3 length: 15 amino acids. The V gene lost 0 bases and the J gene lost 1 base, with 7 bases spanning the gap. From germline, CDR1 is LGHNA and CDR2 YSLEER. The CDR3 DNA reads as TGCGCCAGCAGCCAAGAGGGCGCATCCTACAATGAGCAGTTCTTC. The encoded protein is CASSQEGASYNEQFF.

The chain joins TRBV18 to TRBJ2-3, with D possibly being TRBD1 or TRBD2 (5 bases each). CDR3 length: 13 residues. V was cut by 10 bases and J by 2 bases, with 13 bases left in between. Germline values: CDR1 KGHSH, CDR2 LQKENI. CDR3 residues: CAMGSGHTDTQYF. CDR3 nucleotide sequence: TGTGCCATGGGAAGCGGACACACAGATACGCAGTATTTT. Complete variable domain (other parts from reference TRBV18 and TRBJ2-3): NAGVMQNPRHLVRRRGQEARLRCSPMKGHSHVYWYRQLPEEGLKFMVYLQKENIIDESGMPKERFSAEFPKEGPSILRIQQVVRGDSAAYFCAMGSGHTDTQYFGPGTRLTVL.

The table lists this clone with a count of one. The chain combines TRBV7-2 with TRBJ2-1; D gene ambiguous. V was shortened by 5 bases and J by 0 bases, with 17 bases between the two germline ends. CDR3 size: 17 residues. The V gene's germline CDR1 is SGHTA and CDR2 FQGNSA. DNA for the CDR3: TGTGCCAGCAGCCCAGATTGGGCTAGGACCTCCTACAATGAGCAGTTCTTC. This encodes CASSPDWARTSYNEQFF.

The chain employs TRBV29-1 and TRBJ1-1, with D hard to call. The CDR3 has 14 amino acids. Germline V gene data show CDR1 as SQVTM and CDR2 as ANQGSEA. V shed 7 bases and J shed 1 base, with 16 bases lying between them. CDR3 DNA: TGCAGCGCTGGCCACCGGCTTTCGAACACTGAAGCTTTCTTT. It codes for CSAGHRLSNTEAFF.

The chain uses TRBV2 and TRBJ2-7; 14 bases line up with TRBD2. V lost 4 bases and J lost 5; bases outside the gene matches: 13. In germline, CDR1 is SNHLY, CDR2 FYNNEI. The CDR3 has 18 amino acids. DNA for the CDR3: TGTGCCAGCAGTGTTGTGAAGGGGACTAGCGGGAGCAAGGACGAGCAGTACTTC. Protein product: CASSVVKGTSGSKDEQYF.

The CDR3 sequence: CASSLSSETQYF. CDR3 coding DNA: TGCGCCAGCAGCTTGAGTTCTGAGACCCAGTACTTC. The V gene is TRBV5-1, the J gene TRBJ2-5; D ambiguous. With 1 base removed from V and 5 bases from J, the gap between germline ends came to 6 bases. Germline V gene sequence: CDR1 SGHRS, CDR2 YFSETQ. There are 12 residues in the CDR3.

This clone was detected only once. This chain uses TRBV5-6 with TRBJ2-1; TRBD2 aligns across 11 bases. Germline CDR1 reads SGHDT; CDR2 reads YYEEEE. The J segment lost 6 bases and the V segment lost 2 bases, leaving 4 bases of the junction unmatched. The CDR3 has 15 residues. The chain's CDR3 is CASSFVAGGPNEQFF. DNA of the CDR3: TGTGCCAGCAGCTTTGTAGCGGGAGGGCCCAATGAGCAGTTCTTC.

The CDR3: CASSQQGAGELFF. For the CDR3, the DNA is TGTGCCAGCAGTCAACAGGGAGCCGGGGAGCTGTTTTTT. The chain recombines TRBV6-5 with TRBJ2-2, with D perhaps matching TRBD1 (6 bases). The germline V and J ends were trimmed by 5 bases and 6 bases, with 10 bases remaining between them. The CDR3 is 13 amino acids. Germline V lookup: CDR1 MNHEY, CDR2 SVGAGI.

This clone was counted between two and nine times. Distinct nucleotide sequences in the sample also encode this CDR3. The gene calls are TRBV5-1 and TRBJ2-7; a possible D gene is TRBD1 (6 bases). Per germline, CDR1 SGHRS and CDR2 YFSETQ. CDR3 length: 12 residues. Trimming stripped 4 bases from V and 2 bases from J, with 7 bases between. The CDR3 loop is CASSPGAYEQYF. The CDR3 DNA is TGCGCCAGCAGCCCAGGGGCCTACGAGCAGTACTTC.

This clone was observed a single time. Distinct nucleotide sequences in the sample also encode this CDR3. The V and J genes are TRBV7-9 and TRBJ2-3; 8 nucleotides align to TRBD2. The CDR3 spans 14 residues. The germline V gene has CDR1 SEHNR and CDR2 FQNEAQ (reference sequence). Trimming at V came to 5 bases and at J to 6 bases, leaving 7 bases not matched to a gene. CDR3 bases: TGTGCCAGCAGCCTCGGGACTAGGGCGGATACGCAGTATTTT. This gives the protein CASSLGTRADTQYF.

As regards this clone: Within the sample, other DNA sequences also encode this same CDR3. The CDR3 DNA reads TGTGCCAGCAGTTCAGCCGGCTCCTACAATGAGCAGTTCTTC. It specifies CASSSAGSYNEQFF. This rearrangement joins TRBV28 to TRBJ2-1; D ambiguous. There are 14 residues in the CDR3. The germline V and J ends were trimmed by 4 bases and 0 bases, with 7 bases remaining between them. Germline CDR1 MDHEN, CDR2 SYDVKM.

Comment on this clone: Other nucleotide sequences in the sample specify the same CDR3. V usage is TRBV5-4 and J usage is TRBJ1-3; 9 nucleotides line up with TRBD1. This CDR3 is built from 15 residues. Unmatched junction bases numbered 5, after V lost 3 bases and J lost 4 bases. Germline values: CDR1 SGHNT, CDR2 YYREEE (reference sequence). CDR3: CASSSGTGSGNTIYF. CDR3 in DNA: TGTGCCAGCAGCTCCGGGACAGGGTCAGGAAACACCATATATTTT.